A selection of T cell receptor beta chains follows, all from one sample in a study of T cells in Graves' hyperthyroidism and ophthalmopathy. TCRdb re-called the multiplex PCR reads with MiXCR, one entry per CDR3 protein. The table shows some 650,000 distinct CDR3 sequences, with about a sixth occurring only once. What was sequenced was blood. These receptors were collected from a middle-aged woman with Graves' ophthalmopathy. CDR3s include the opening cysteine and the closing phenylalanine or tryptophan. A D gene is named only where the DNA matches it firmly. Size values are once, few and many counts, or a class for expanded clones, and some rows have none.

TRBJ2-7 | TRBV6-2/TRBV6-3 | many | . | CASSYPPVAGQYEQYF | TGTGCCAGCAGTTACCCCCCGGTAGCGGGACAGTACGAGCAGTACTTC
TRBJ2-7 | TRBV7-9 | many | TRBD1 | CASSSTRTEPGQRAYEQYF | TGTGCCAGCAGCTCCACACGGACCGAACCGGGACAGAGAGCCTACGAGCAGTACTTC
TRBJ2-5 | TRBV20-1 | many | TRBD2 | CSAGRLAGGKTQYF | TGCAGTGCTGGAAGACTAGCGGGAGGGAAGACCCAGTACTTC
TRBJ2-1 | TRBV6-5 | . | . | CASSYFNEQFF | TGTGCCAGCAGTTATTTTAATGAGCAGTTCTTC
TRBJ2-7 | TRBV20-1 | many | . | CSARGPTYEQYF | TGCAGTGCCAGAGGACCGACCTACGAGCAGTACTTC
TRBJ2-2 | TRBV10-2 | . | . | CAARGAGELFF | TGCGCCGCCAGGGGAGCCGGGGAGCTGTTTTTT
TRBJ2-2 | TRBV6-1 | . | TRBD2 | CASRAPLAGATGELFF | TGTGCCAGCCGAGCTCCACTAGCGGGGGCCACCGGGGAGCTGTTTTTT
TRBJ2-3 | TRBV18 | . | . | CASSPQGVGADTQYF | TGTGCCAGCTCACCACAGGGGGTCGGGGCAGATACGCAGTATTTT
TRBJ2-1 | TRBV5-1 | many | TRBD1 | CASSLGRGRVNEQFF | TGCGCCAGCAGCTTGGGCAGGGGGCGCGTCAATGAGCAGTTCTTC
TRBJ2-7 | TRBV4-1 | . | . | CASSQSLVAYEQYF | TGCGCCAGCAGCCAATCACTAGTTGCCTACGAGCAGTACTTC
TRBJ2-3 | TRBV5-5 | many | . | CASSLGTEHIDTQYF | TGTGCCAGCAGCTTGGGGACCGAACACATCGATACGCAGTATTTT
TRBJ2-4 | TRBV5-8 | few | . | CASSSGDTFLPKNIQYF | TGTGCCAGCAGCTCCGGGGACACTTTCTTGCCCAAAAACATTCAGTACTTC
TRBJ2-7 | TRBV20-1 | many | TRBD2 | CSARVASGDYEQYF | TGCAGTGCTAGGGTCGCTAGCGGAGACTACGAGCAGTACTTC
TRBJ2-2 | TRBV2 | . | TRBD2 | CASRITLAGGPNTGELFF | TGTGCCAGCAGGATTACACTAGCGGGAGGGCCGAACACCGGGGAGCTGTTTTTT
TRBJ2-1 | TRBV29-1 | many | . | CSVDGGEQSYNEQFF | TGCAGCGTTGATGGTGGTGAACAGAGCTACAATGAGCAGTTCTTC
TRBJ2-3 | TRBV6-1 | . | TRBD2 | CASCGLAVSTDTQYF | TGTGCCAGCTGCGGACTAGCGGTTTCCACAGATACGCAGTATTTT
TRBJ2-1 | TRBV7-3 | few | TRBD2 | CASSRAGATAYNEQFF | TGTGCCAGCAGTAGAGCGGGGGCCACAGCCTACAATGAGCAGTTCTTC
TRBJ2-7 | TRBV2 | many | . | CASSKRESYEQYF | TGTGCCAGCTCTAAACGGGAGAGCTACGAGCAGTACTTC
TRBJ2-1 | TRBV7-3 | many | . | CASSLMASRHEQFF | TGTGCCAGCAGCTTAATGGCTAGCCGCCATGAGCAGTTCTTC
TRBJ2-1 | TRBV20-1 | many | TRBD2 | CSAEAGGPYNEQFF | TGCAGTGCTGAGGCGGGAGGGCCCTACAATGAGCAGTTCTTC
TRBJ2-7 | TRBV6-1 | . | . | CASSEASLRDIYEQYF | TGTGCCAGCAGTGAAGCGTCCCTCCGGGACATCTACGAGCAGTACTTC
TRBJ2-6 | TRBV12-3/TRBV12-4 | few | . | CASSPSGTRGSGANVLTF | TGTGCCAGCAGTCCCAGCGGGACAAGGGGCTCTGGGGCCAACGTCCTGACTTTC